The 23 T cell receptor beta chains below come from one sample, sequenced in a study of blood T cell repertoires in COVID-19. Only in-frame clones appear in the TCRdb table, and some are missing; sequencing was by immunoSEQ multiplex PCR. The sample shows 250,000 to 350,000 clones, more than 75% of them seen only once. The sequencing sample was made of PBMCs or T cells enriched from blood (not recorded which). The receptors were sampled from a woman aged 60-75 years in a cohort exposed to, infected with or recovered from COVID-19 (not recorded which).

The CDR3 spells CASSQGEAGSSYEQYF. The CDR3, as DNA: TGTGCCAGCAGCCAAGGAGAAGCGGGGAGTTCCTACGAGCAGTACTTC. This chain joins TRBV4-2 and TRBJ2-7, with 7 bases identical to TRBD2. Losses at the gene ends were 1 base for V and 1 base for J; bases not matched to a gene: 7. CDR1 LGHNA and CDR2 YNFKEQ come from the germline V gene. This CDR3 region has 16 residues.

This clone has a handful of counts. The CDR3 region has the DNA TGTGCCAGCAGTTCCGGACAGCGCAATCAGCCCCAGCATTTT. This sequence encodes CASSSGQRNQPQHF. The chain recombines TRBV6-5 with TRBJ1-5; TRBD1 might be the D (6 bases). The CDR3 runs to 14 residues. The V gene's germline CDR1 is MNHEY and CDR2 SVGAGI. V was shortened by 4 bases and J by 2 bases, with 9 bases between the two germline ends.

Regarding this clone: Compared with germline, one end of the junction differs, possibly owing to a read error. CDR3 DNA sequence: TGTGCTAGCAGCGTTAGCGGGAGGGAAGAGACCCAGTACTTC. Translated: CASSVSGREETQYF. V gene TRBV7-7 combines with J gene TRBJ2-5; 11 nucleotides line up with TRBD2. This CDR3 is 14 amino acids long. The germline V gene encodes CDR1 SSHAT and CDR2 FNYEAQ (reference sequence). Complete variable domain (other parts from reference TRBV7-7 and TRBJ2-5): GAGVSQSPRYKVTKRGQDVTLRCDPISSHATLYWYQQALGQGPEFLTYFNYEAQPDKSGLPSDRFSAERPEGSISTLTIQRTEQRDSAMYRCASSVSGREETQYFGPGTRLLVL.

The J gene is TRBJ2-1, the V gene TRBV28, with 8 bases matching TRBD1. Germline V lookup: CDR1 MDHEN, CDR2 SYDVKM. The CDR3 consists of 15 residues. Trimming at V came to 2 bases and at J to 9 bases, leaving 9 bases not matched to a gene. The CDR3 DNA is TGTGCCAGCAGTTTACAGGGGGCGCGGGGACGTGAGCAGTTCTTC. As protein: CASSLQGARGREQFF.

In its sample, this clone was seen once. The chain's CDR3 is CASSVVQTAGLPEQYF. CDR3 bases: TGTGCCAGCAGCGTAGTGCAAACAGCGGGGTTACCCGAGCAGTACTTC. This chain uses TRBV9 with TRBJ2-7; 7 nucleotides agree with TRBD2. CDR3 length: 16 residues. V lost 0 bases, J lost 6 bases, and 12 bases stayed unmatched. Germline V gene sequence: CDR1 SGDLS, CDR2 YYNGEE.

The J gene is TRBJ1-1, the V gene TRBV6-2 or TRBV6-3; D not certain. Germline V gives CDR1 MNHEY, CDR2 SVGEGT. The length of the CDR3 is 13 residues. The ends were cut back, 2 bases at V and 4 bases at J, with 8 bases in the middle. In DNA form, the CDR3 reads TGTGCCAGCAGTTACCCCTATAGCACTGAAGCTTTCTTT. Residues: CASSYPYSTEAFF.

This clone was counted a single time. This chain joins TRBV5-1 and TRBJ2-7; 7 nucleotides agree with TRBD1. The CDR3 contains 15 residues. CDR1 and CDR2 from the germline V gene are SGHRS and YFSETQ. V trimming: 1 base; J trimming: 5 bases; junction bases outside the gene matches: 9. The CDR3 region has the DNA TGCGCCAGCAGCTTGTGGGTAGGGGGCGAGAACGAGCAGTACTTC. Its protein product is CASSLWVGGENEQYF. The full variable domain, in which reference TRBV5-1 and TRBJ2-7 provide the parts outside the CDR3, is KAGVTQTPRYLIKTRGQQVTLSCSPISGHRSVSWYQQTPGQGLQFLFEYFSETQRNKGNFPGRFSGRQFSNSRSEMNVSTLELGDSALYLCASSLWVGGENEQYFGPGTRLTVT.

The rearrangement links TRBV7-6 to TRBJ2-2; maybe TRBD2 (5 bases). CDR1 is SGHVS, CDR2 FNYEAQ, per germline. Trimming removed 1 base at V and 1 base at J, with 10 bases between. The CDR3 is 16 residues long. The CDR3 coding sequence is TGTGCCAGCAGCTTAGTGGGGAGCGGGAACACCGGGGAGCTGTTTTTT. Translation: CASSLVGSGNTGELFF.

The genes are TRBV9 and TRBJ2-7, with 12 bases fitting TRBD1. The CDR3 has 16 amino acids. Germline V gives CDR1 SGDLS, CDR2 YYNGEE. J was trimmed by 4 bases and V by 0 bases; bases with no gene match: 5. CDR3 in DNA: TGTGCCAGCAGCGTAGTACGGGACAGGGGGCGATACGAGCAGTACTTC. Its translation: CASSVVRDRGRYEQYF.

CDR3 loop: CSASPHGRAVTYNEQFF. As DNA, the CDR3 is TGCAGTGCTAGTCCCCACGGGAGGGCCGTAACCTACAATGAGCAGTTCTTC. The chain recombines TRBV20-1 with TRBJ2-1; TRBD2 agrees at 8 bases. Per the germline V gene, CDR1 is DFQATT and CDR2 is SNEGSKA (reference sequence). The CDR3 runs 17 residues. Trimming removed 3 bases from V and 2 bases from J; junction bases left unmatched: 12.

The genes are TRBV11-2 and TRBJ2-1; 8 bases are shared with TRBD2. Trimming cost V 1 base and J 8 bases; bases outside gene matches: 7. Germline lookup yields CDR1 SGHAT and CDR2 FQNNGV. CDR3 length equals 15 residues. The CDR3 spells CASSLASGSGYEQFF. CDR3 bases: TGTGCCAGCAGCTTAGCGAGCGGGAGTGGGTATGAGCAGTTCTTC. Together with reference TRBV11-2 and TRBJ2-1, the CDR3 gives the full variable domain: EAGVAQSPRYKIIEKRQSVAFWCNPISGHATLYWYQQILGQGPKLLIQFQNNGVVDDSQLPKDRFSAERLKGVDSTLKIQPAKLEDSAVYLCASSLASGSGYEQFFGPGTRLTVL.

The gene calls are TRBV7-3 and TRBJ1-2, with D possibly TRBD1 on 6 matching bases. Looked up from germline, CDR1 is SGHTA and CDR2 is FQGTGA. Trimming removed 1 base at V and 8 bases at J, with 17 bases between. The CDR3 has 15 amino acids. The CDR3 bases are TGTGCCAGCAGCTTAATGGCAGGGGCGGAAGGGGGCTACACCTTC. Protein: CASSLMAGAEGGYTF. Supplemented by reference TRBV7-3 and TRBJ1-2, the full variable domain reads GAGVSQTPSNKVTEKGKYVELRCDPISGHTALYWYRQSLGQGPEFLIYFQGTGAADDSGLPNDRFFAVRPEGSVSTLKIQRTERGDSAVYLCASSLMAGAEGGYTFGSGTRLTVV.

The V call is TRBV18, the J call TRBJ2-7; D is undetermined. Germline loops: CDR1 KGHSH, CDR2 LQKENI. The CDR3 is made up of 13 amino acids. V was shortened by 0 bases and J by 3 bases, with 6 bases between the two germline ends. The CDR3 sequence: CASSPPNSYEQYF. The DNA for the CDR3 is TGTGCCAGCTCACCACCAAATAGCTACGAGCAGTACTTC.

The chain is built from TRBV19 and TRBJ2-5, with 10 positions matching TRBD1. The CDR3 extends over 15 amino acids. The germline V gene has CDR1 LNHDA and CDR2 SQIVND (reference sequence). After removal of 5 bases from V and 4 bases from J, the junction contained 7 bases not matched to a gene. The CDR3 reads CASSSGQGKGETQYF. DNA for the CDR3: TGTGCCAGTAGTTCGGGACAGGGGAAAGGAGAGACCCAGTACTTC.

This chain joins TRBV4-3 and TRBJ2-3; 9 bases match TRBD1. CDR1 and CDR2 from the germline V gene are LGHNA and YSLEER. The CDR3 sequence is 17 residues long. After removal of 3 bases from V and 4 bases from J, the junction contained 11 bases not matched to a gene. The CDR3 loop reads CASSHGTGSLAPDTQYF. CDR3 sequence (DNA): TGCGCCAGCAGCCATGGGACAGGGAGCCTGGCACCAGATACGCAGTATTTT.

This chain joins TRBV19 and TRBJ1-2; 7 bases agree with TRBD1. The CDR3 covers 15 residues. J lost 8 bases, V lost 6 bases, and 15 bases had no gene match. Germline values: CDR1 LNHDA, CDR2 SQIVND (reference sequence). CDR3 protein: CASRRTGTESGGYTF. CDR3 nucleotides: TGTGCCAGTAGAAGGACAGGTACAGAAAGCGGGGGCTACACCTTC.

V usage is TRBV18 and J usage is TRBJ2-3; TRBD2 agrees at 14 bases. Trimming removed 10 bases from V and 2 bases from J; junction bases left unmatched: 5. This CDR3 has 15 amino acids. From germline, CDR1 is KGHSH and CDR2 LQKENI. Written as DNA, the CDR3 is TGTGCCACCCGGGGACTAGCGGGAGCCACAGATACGCAGTATTTT. As protein: CATRGLAGATDTQYF.

The V gene is TRBV28, the J gene TRBJ1-6; the match to TRBD1 covers 7 bases. V lost 3 bases and J lost 5; bases outside the gene matches: 1. CDR1 and CDR2 (germline): MDHEN, SYDVKM. The CDR3 runs to 14 residues. CDR3 region: CASSLGTDNSPLHF. The CDR3 DNA reads TGTGCCAGCAGTTTGGGGACAGATAATTCACCCCTCCACTTT.

This clone was counted a few times. DNA for the CDR3: TGTGCCAGCAGCTTAGACGGGAGGGCCAATGAGCAGTTCTTC. Protein product: CASSLDGRANEQFF. The chain combines TRBV7-3 with TRBJ2-1, with TRBD2 matching over 8 bases. The CDR3 consists of 14 residues. Germline CDR1 is SGHTA and CDR2 is FQGTGA. With V trimmed by 2 bases and J by 6 bases, 3 bases remained unmatched.

A few counts support this clone. The rearrangement uses TRBV4-2 and TRBJ2-1, with 13 bases that match TRBD2. Trimming at V came to 6 bases and at J to 7 bases, leaving 3 bases not matched to a gene. This CDR3 region has 14 residues. Germline V gene data show CDR1 as LGHNA and CDR2 as YNFKEQ. The CDR3 spells CASRLAGGGNEQFF. In DNA, the CDR3 is TGTGCCAGCAGACTAGCGGGAGGGGGGAATGAGCAGTTCTTC.

The chain is built from TRBV5-3 and TRBJ1-4, with D unclear. TRBV5-3 is reported as an ORF; its role is uncertain. CDR3 length: 15 residues. V was shortened by 1 base and J by 2 bases, with 9 bases between the two germline ends. The CDR3 spells CARSLSGFTNEKLFF. The CDR3 DNA reads TGTGCCAGAAGCTTGAGCGGGTTCACTAATGAAAAACTGTTTTTT.

Comment on this clone: Other nucleotide sequences in the sample specify the same CDR3. The chain combines TRBV12-3 or TRBV12-4 with TRBJ2-1; D call uncertain. The CDR3 has 11 residues. V lost 6 bases, J lost 7 bases, and 7 bases lay in between. The CDR3 loop is CASSLYNEQFF. In DNA, the CDR3 is TGTGCCAGCAGCCTCTATAATGAGCAGTTCTTC.

The chain employs TRBV21-1 and TRBJ1-4; the DNA was not used to check the table's D call, TRBD1. TRBV21-1 is listed as a pseudogene. The CDR3 contains 17 residues. CDR3 sequence (DNA): TGTGCCAGCAGCTCACGGACAGGGGGACGAGCTAATGAAAAACTGTTTTTT. Protein product: CASSSRTGGRANEKLFF.